The 22 T cell receptor beta chains below were found in one sample sequenced in a study of T cells in Graves' hyperthyroidism and ophthalmopathy (dated by TCRdb to the late 2010s). Library construction relied on multiplex PCR. Instrument on record: Illumina HiSeq 2000. Amplification of TCR beta CDR3 regions was carried out from RNA transcripts. The first round of RT-PCR for the TCR CDR3 was performed with the HTBI primer set and the Qiagen OneStep RT-PCR kit. The public reads were reanalyzed by TCRdb: fastp trimming at Q25, MiXCR alignment, in-frame beta chains only. Rows with a matching CDR3 protein are joined into one entry that keeps the most common DNA and genes. For this sample the table gives hundreds of thousands of distinct CDR3 sequences, of which approximately 15% were detected only once. Of the sample, more than 5% falls within the top ten clones. Sequencing was performed on blood. The source is a woman aged 30 to 39 with Graves' hyperthyroidism that later progressed to Graves' ophthalmopathy.

This clonotype was seen ten or more times. The V gene is TRBV7-8, the J gene TRBJ2-3; a possible D gene is TRBD1 (5 bases). Trimming took off 0 bases at V and 10 bases at J, with 11 bases between the two ends. Germline V CDR1 and CDR2: SGHVS, FQNEAQ. This CDR3 comprises 13 residues. The CDR3 nucleotides read TGTGCCAGCAGCTTAGCGGGGCCTAACCCGCAGTATTTT. Its protein product is CASSLAGPNPQYF.

Ten or more counts support this clonotype. The V and J genes are TRBV27 and TRBJ1-2, with D unclear. Per germline, CDR1 MNHEY and CDR2 SMNVEV (reference sequence). The V end lost 6 bases, the J end lost 2 bases, and 10 bases lay between the germline ends. The CDR3 extends over 13 amino acids. CDR3 amino acids: CASRLLGNYGYTF. The CDR3, as DNA: TGTGCCAGCAGACTTCTGGGAAACTATGGCTACACCTTC.

The sample holds many counts of this clonotype. V gene TRBV18 combines with J gene TRBJ1-5, with D perhaps matching TRBD1 (5 bases). This CDR3 is 14 amino acids long. CDR1 and CDR2 (germline): KGHSH, LQKENI. Trimming left V 1 base short and J 7 bases short, with 11 bases between. The CDR3 sequence is CASSPQGKVQPQHF. Written as DNA, the CDR3 is TGTGCCAGCTCACCACAGGGGAAGGTACAGCCCCAGCATTTT.

In this sample, this clonotype turned up many times. The chain employs TRBV11-1 and TRBJ2-3, with TRBD1 matching over 10 bases. From germline, CDR1 is SGHAT and CDR2 FQDESV (reference sequence). Germline trimming cut 8 bases from V and 5 bases from J; bases unmatched to any gene: 10. The CDR3 has 15 amino acids. This chain's CDR3 is CASGPGTGAGDTQYF. The DNA of the CDR3 is TGTGCCAGCGGCCCCGGGACAGGGGCGGGAGATACGCAGTATTTT.

This clonotype was detected many times. The CDR3: CSAEPGLTNTGELFF. In DNA form, the CDR3 reads TGCAGTGCAGAACCGGGACTGACGAACACCGGGGAGCTGTTTTTT. The V gene is TRBV20-1, the J gene TRBJ2-2, with D perhaps TRBD2 (6 bases). In germline, CDR1 is DFQATT, CDR2 SNEGSKA (reference sequence). This CDR3 comprises 15 residues. Trimming left V 6 bases short and J 0 bases short, with 14 bases between.

This clonotype was seen at least ten times. The rearrangement joins TRBV4-1 to TRBJ1-1; TRBD1 matches at 9 bases. The CDR3 runs to 16 residues. Looked up from germline, CDR1 is MGHRA and CDR2 is YSYEKL. Trimming cost V 1 base and J 4 bases; bases outside gene matches: 7. This chain's CDR3 is CASSQVQGQGGTEAFF. In nucleotides, the CDR3 is TGCGCCAGCAGCCAAGTCCAGGGACAGGGCGGCACTGAAGCTTTCTTT.

This clonotype was detected ten times or more. The gene calls are TRBV12-3 or TRBV12-4 and TRBJ2-7; D remains unclear. The CDR3 length is 12 residues. Trimming stripped 1 base from V and 6 bases from J, with 7 bases between. The CDR3 reads CASSLESAEQYF. The DNA for the CDR3 is TGTGCCAGCAGTTTAGAGAGTGCCGAGCAGTACTTC.

The sample holds many counts of this clonotype. This chain joins TRBV7-7 and TRBJ2-5; D not certain. CDR3 size: 9 residues. The V end lost 11 bases, the J end lost 4 bases, and 5 bases lay between the germline ends. The V gene's germline CDR1 is SSHAT and CDR2 FNYEAQ (reference sequence). This CDR3 is CAPGETQYF. CDR3 sequence (DNA): TGTGCCCCCGGAGAGACCCAGTACTTC.

This clonotype was recorded many times. The V and J genes are TRBV30 and TRBJ2-4, with D perhaps TRBD1 (5 bases). Trimming took off 0 bases at V and 7 bases at J, with 10 bases between the two ends. The CDR3 consists of 13 residues. Germline V gene sequence: CDR1 GTSNPN, CDR2 SVGIG (reference sequence). The CDR3 region is CAWSVKDINIQYF. The CDR3 bases are TGTGCCTGGAGTGTAAAGGACATCAACATTCAGTACTTC.

This clonotype was seen only a few times. V gene TRBV5-1 combines with J gene TRBJ2-7, with D possibly matching TRBD2 (6 bases). The length of the CDR3 is 16 residues. With 0 bases removed from V and 0 bases from J, the gap between germline ends came to 13 bases. Germline V lookup: CDR1 SGHRS, CDR2 YFSETQ. Written as DNA, the CDR3 is TGCGCCAGCAGCTTGGACACTAGCCTTAGCTCCTACGAGCAGTACTTC. Its translation: CASSLDTSLSSYEQYF. Complete variable domain (other parts from reference TRBV5-1 and TRBJ2-7): KAGVTQTPRYLIKTRGQQVTLSCSPISGHRSVSWYQQTPGQGLQFLFEYFSETQRNKGNFPGRFSGRQFSNSRSEMNVSTLELGDSALYLCASSLDTSLSSYEQYFGPGTRLTVT.

This clonotype showed up many times. The rearrangement joins TRBV19 to TRBJ2-5; D is possibly TRBD2 (5 bases). Trimming stripped 10 bases from V and 5 bases from J, with 17 bases between. The CDR3 consists of 13 residues. Germline V gene data show CDR1 as LNHDA and CDR2 as SQIVND (reference sequence). The DNA for the CDR3 is TGTGCCACGTCAGGCTCCTCGGGGGAGACCCAGTACTTC. Translating gives CATSGSSGETQYF.

Comment on this clonotype: This could be a read error, since a much larger clone is one nucleotide away. The chain has TRBV6-1 and TRBJ2-7; D unclear. The CDR3 consists of 12 residues. V was trimmed by 6 bases and J by 2 bases, leaving 8 bases between them. The germline CDR1 and CDR2 sequences are MNHNS and SASEGT. CDR3 in DNA: TGTGCCAGCAGAAGGGCCACCTACGAGCAGTACTTC. Encoded protein: CASRRATYEQYF.

This clonotype was found a few times. The chain couples TRBV28 to TRBJ1-2; D not resolved. The CDR3 runs to 15 residues. CDR1 is MDHEN, CDR2 SYDVKM, per germline. V was cut by 6 bases and J by 2 bases, with 16 bases left in between. CDR3 DNA sequence: TGTGCCAGCAGCCTCAGTACAGTGCTAAACTATGGCTACACCTTC. This encodes CASSLSTVLNYGYTF.

This clonotype was seen more than once but under ten times. The chain links TRBV14 to TRBJ2-2; possibly TRBD1 or TRBD2 for D (5 bases each). This CDR3 region has 18 residues. Trimming shortened V by 1 base and J by 3 bases, and 18 bases separated the two germline ends. CDR1 and CDR2 from the germline V gene are SGHDN and FVKESK. This CDR3 reads CASSQAPPTQGDTGELFF. The CDR3, as DNA: TGTGCCAGCAGCCAAGCCCCTCCTACCCAGGGAGACACCGGGGAGCTGTTTTTT.

In this sample, this clonotype turned up a few times. This chain uses TRBV7-2 with TRBJ1-1; the match to TRBD1 covers 8 bases. Germline V gives CDR1 SGHTA, CDR2 FQGNSA. Trimming at V came to 0 bases and at J to 4 bases, leaving 1 base not matched to a gene. The CDR3 totals 14 residues. CDR3 loop: CASSLAQGVTEAFF. For the CDR3, the DNA is TGTGCCAGCAGCTTAGCACAGGGGGTCACTGAAGCTTTCTTT.

This clonotype turned up a few times. CDR3 loop: CASSLNRVGQPQHF. DNA for the CDR3: TGTGCCAGTAGTCTAAACAGGGTTGGTCAGCCCCAGCATTTT. The V call is TRBV19, the J call TRBJ1-5, with a tentative D call TRBD1 (6 bases). Germline CDR1 is LNHDA and CDR2 is SQIVND (reference sequence). Trimming removed 5 bases at V and 6 bases at J, with 14 bases between. This CDR3 is 14 amino acids long.

Note on this clonotype: At one boundary the junction diverges from the germline segment, which might be a read error. This rearrangement joins TRBV6-5 to TRBJ2-7; D possibly matches TRBD1 or TRBD2 (5 bases each). This CDR3 spans 15 amino acids. Germline CDR1 is MNHEY and CDR2 is SVGAGI. The CDR3 region has the DNA TGTGCCAGCAGTTACTCGAGCGGACAATACTACGAGCAGTGCTTC. Amino acid sequence: CASSYSSGQYYEQCF.

This clonotype was counted many times. J is TRBJ2-7 and V is TRBV2; TRBD2 is a possible D gene (6 bases). The CDR3 has 14 residues. The V and J ends lost 3 bases and 3 bases respectively, with 12 bases between them. The germline V gene encodes CDR1 SNHLY and CDR2 FYNNEI. The CDR3 region is CASSDPGLLYEQYF. The CDR3 nucleotides are TGTGCCAGCAGTGACCCGGGACTCCTCTACGAGCAGTACTTC. The full variable domain, completed using reference TRBV2 and TRBJ2-7, is EPEVTQTPSHQVTQMGQEVILRCVPISNHLYFYWYRQILGQKVEFLVSFYNNEISEKSEIFDDQFSVERPDGSNFTLKIRSTKLEDSAMYFCASSDPGLLYEQYFGPGTRLTVT.

There are many counts of this clonotype. This chain links TRBV3-1 with TRBJ2-2; a possible D gene is TRBD1 (5 bases). From germline, CDR1 is LGHDT and CDR2 YNNKEL (reference sequence). The CDR3 sequence is 15 residues long. V was shortened by 4 bases and J by 4 bases, with 13 bases between the two germline ends. CDR3 sequence (DNA): TGTGCCAGCAGCCCCCGGCGACAGACCACCGGGGAGCTGTTTTTT. Protein product: CASSPRRQTTGELFF. Full variable domain (missing parts from reference TRBV3-1 and TRBJ2-2): DTAVSQTPKYLVTQMGNDKSIKCEQNLGHDTMYWYKQDSKKFLKIMFSYNNKELIINETVPNRFSPKSPDKAHLNLHINSLELGDSAVYFCASSPRRQTTGELFFGEGSRLTVL.

Only a few counts were recorded for this clonotype. The rearrangement links TRBV3-1 to TRBJ2-2; possibly TRBD2 for D (6 bases). Per the germline V gene, CDR1 is LGHDT and CDR2 is YNNKEL (reference sequence). Trimming stripped 1 base from V and 5 bases from J, with 11 bases between. CDR3 size: 15 residues. The CDR3 loop is CASSQAGAWTGELFF. The CDR3, as DNA: TGTGCCAGCAGCCAAGCGGGAGCTTGGACCGGGGAGCTGTTTTTT.

This clonotype occurred a few times. The chain carries TRBV19 and TRBJ1-5; 7 positions agree with TRBD1. Trimming at V came to 5 bases and at J to 1 base, leaving 23 bases not matched to a gene. Germline values: CDR1 LNHDA, CDR2 SQIVND (reference sequence). The CDR3 covers 21 residues. The CDR3 DNA follows: TGTGCCAGTAGTCCTACGCGGGGCGGGCGAGGGGGCCCTAGCAGCAATCAGCCCCAGCATTTT. It is translated as CASSPTRGGRGGPSSNQPQHF.

This clonotype was observed at least ten times. The J gene is TRBJ2-7, the V gene TRBV10-3; the match to TRBD1 covers 7 bases. The CDR3 contains 15 residues. The germline gives CDR1 ENHRY, CDR2 SYGVKD. V trimming: 4 bases; J trimming: 1 base; junction bases outside the gene matches: 7. The CDR3 DNA reads as TGTGCCATCAGTGGGACCGGGACAGCTTCCTACGAGCAGTACTTC. It specifies CAISGTGTASYEQYF.